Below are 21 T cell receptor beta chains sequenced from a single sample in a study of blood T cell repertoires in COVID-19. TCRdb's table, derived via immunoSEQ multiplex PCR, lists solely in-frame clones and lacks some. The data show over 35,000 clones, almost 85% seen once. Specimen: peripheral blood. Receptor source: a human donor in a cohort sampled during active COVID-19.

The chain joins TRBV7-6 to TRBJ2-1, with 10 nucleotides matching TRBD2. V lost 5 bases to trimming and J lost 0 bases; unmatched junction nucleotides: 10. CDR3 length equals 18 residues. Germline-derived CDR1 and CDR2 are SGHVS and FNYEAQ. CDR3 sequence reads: CASSPRTSGPSSYNEQFF. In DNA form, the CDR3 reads TGTGCCAGCAGCCCAAGGACTAGCGGTCCCAGCTCCTACAATGAGCAGTTCTTC.

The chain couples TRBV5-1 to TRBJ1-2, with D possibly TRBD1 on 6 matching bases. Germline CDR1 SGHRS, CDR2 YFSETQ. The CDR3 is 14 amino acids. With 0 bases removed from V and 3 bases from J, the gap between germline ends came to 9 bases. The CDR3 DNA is TGCGCCAGCAGCTTGGCAGGACAGCACTATGGCTACACCTTC. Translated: CASSLAGQHYGYTF.

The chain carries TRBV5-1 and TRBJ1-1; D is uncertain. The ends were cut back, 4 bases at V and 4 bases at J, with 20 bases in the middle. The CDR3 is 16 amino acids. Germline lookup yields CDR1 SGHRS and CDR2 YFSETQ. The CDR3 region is CASSLSGKSLGTEAFF. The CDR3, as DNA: TGCGCCAGCAGCCTGTCGGGGAAGAGCCTGGGCACTGAAGCTTTCTTT.

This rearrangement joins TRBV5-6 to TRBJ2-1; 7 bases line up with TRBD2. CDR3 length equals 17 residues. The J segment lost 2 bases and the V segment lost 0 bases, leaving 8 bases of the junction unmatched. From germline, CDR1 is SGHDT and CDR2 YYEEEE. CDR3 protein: CASSLALGTNTYNEQFF. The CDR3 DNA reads TGTGCCAGCAGCTTGGCCTTGGGGACTAACACCTACAATGAGCAGTTCTTC.

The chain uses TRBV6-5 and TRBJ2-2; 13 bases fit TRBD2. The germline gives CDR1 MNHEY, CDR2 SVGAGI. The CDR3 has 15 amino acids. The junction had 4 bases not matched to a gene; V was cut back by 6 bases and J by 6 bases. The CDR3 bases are TGTGCCAGCAGACCCGGACTAGCGGGAGCCGGGGAGCTGTTTTTT. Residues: CASRPGLAGAGELFF.

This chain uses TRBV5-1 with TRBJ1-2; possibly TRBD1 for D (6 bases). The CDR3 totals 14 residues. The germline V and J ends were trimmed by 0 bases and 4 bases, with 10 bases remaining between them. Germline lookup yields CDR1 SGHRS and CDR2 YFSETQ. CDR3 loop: CASSLEGVGYGYTF. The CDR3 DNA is TGCGCCAGCAGCTTGGAGGGGGTGGGCTATGGCTACACCTTC.

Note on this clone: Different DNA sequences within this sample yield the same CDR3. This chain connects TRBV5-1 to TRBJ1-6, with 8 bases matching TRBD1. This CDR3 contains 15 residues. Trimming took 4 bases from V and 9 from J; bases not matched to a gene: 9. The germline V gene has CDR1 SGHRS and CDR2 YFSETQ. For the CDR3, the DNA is TGCGCCAGCAGCCCCAAAGGACAGGGAGGTTCACCCCTCCACTTT. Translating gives CASSPKGQGGSPLHF.

The CDR3, as DNA: TGTGCCAGCAGCTTAGATCAGGGGAACATCTACACTGAAGCTTTCTTT. It yields the protein CASSLDQGNIYTEAFF. The J gene is TRBJ1-1, the V gene TRBV7-9; TRBD1 might be the D (6 bases). Germline CDR1 is SEHNR and CDR2 is FQNEAQ (reference sequence). The ends were cut back, 1 base at V and 3 bases at J, with 15 bases in the middle. The CDR3 runs to 16 residues.

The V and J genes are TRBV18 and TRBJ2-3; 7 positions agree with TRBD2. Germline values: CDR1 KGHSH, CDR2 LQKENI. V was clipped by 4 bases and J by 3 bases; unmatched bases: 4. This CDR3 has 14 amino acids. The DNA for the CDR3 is TGTGCCAGCTCACTAGGACTAGAGACAGATACGCAGTATTTT. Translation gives CASSLGLETDTQYF.

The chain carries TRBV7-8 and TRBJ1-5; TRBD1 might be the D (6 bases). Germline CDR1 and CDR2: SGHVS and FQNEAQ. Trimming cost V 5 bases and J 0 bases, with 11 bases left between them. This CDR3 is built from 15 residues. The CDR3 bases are TGTGCCAGCAGCCAACAGGGTATTAGCAATCAGCCCCAGCATTTT. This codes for CASSQQGISNQPQHF.

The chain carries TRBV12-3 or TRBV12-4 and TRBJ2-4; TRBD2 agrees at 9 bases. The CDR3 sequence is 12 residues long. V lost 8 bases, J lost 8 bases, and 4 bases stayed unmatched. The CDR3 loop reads CASSQREDIQYF. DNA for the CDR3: TGTGCCAGCTCTCAGCGGGAGGACATTCAGTACTTC.

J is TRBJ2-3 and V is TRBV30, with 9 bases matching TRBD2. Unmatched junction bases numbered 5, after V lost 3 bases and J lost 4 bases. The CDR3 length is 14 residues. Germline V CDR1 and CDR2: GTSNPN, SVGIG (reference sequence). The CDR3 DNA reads TGTGCCTGGAGGGTAGCGGGAGTTCCAGATACGCAGTATTTT. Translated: CAWRVAGVPDTQYF.

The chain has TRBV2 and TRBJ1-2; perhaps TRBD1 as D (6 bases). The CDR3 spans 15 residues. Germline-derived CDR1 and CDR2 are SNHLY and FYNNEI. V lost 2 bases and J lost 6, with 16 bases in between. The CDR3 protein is CASSESVRGSNGYTF. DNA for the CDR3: TGTGCCAGCAGTGAATCCGTCAGGGGAAGTAATGGCTACACCTTC.

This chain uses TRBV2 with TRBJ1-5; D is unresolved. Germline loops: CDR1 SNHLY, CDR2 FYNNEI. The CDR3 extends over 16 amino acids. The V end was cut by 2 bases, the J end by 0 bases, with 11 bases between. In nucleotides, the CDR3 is TGTGCCAGCAGTGAACAGAATCTGAATAGCAATCAGCCCCAGCATTTT. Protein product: CASSEQNLNSNQPQHF.

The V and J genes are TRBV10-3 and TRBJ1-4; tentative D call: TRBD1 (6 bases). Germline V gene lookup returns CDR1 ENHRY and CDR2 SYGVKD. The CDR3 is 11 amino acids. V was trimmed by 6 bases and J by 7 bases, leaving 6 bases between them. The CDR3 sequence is CAIRDSEKLFF. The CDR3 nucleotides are TGTGCCATCAGGGACAGTGAAAAACTGTTTTTT.

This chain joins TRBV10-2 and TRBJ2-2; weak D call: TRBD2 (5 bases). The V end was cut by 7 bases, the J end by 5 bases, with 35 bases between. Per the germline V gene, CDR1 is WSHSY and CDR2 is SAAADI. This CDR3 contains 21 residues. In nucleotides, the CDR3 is TGCGCCAGCATGTCCGACCTTTCACCTCGGGGAATGAGAGGCGTGACCGGGGAGCTGTTTTTT. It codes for CASMSDLSPRGMRGVTGELFF.

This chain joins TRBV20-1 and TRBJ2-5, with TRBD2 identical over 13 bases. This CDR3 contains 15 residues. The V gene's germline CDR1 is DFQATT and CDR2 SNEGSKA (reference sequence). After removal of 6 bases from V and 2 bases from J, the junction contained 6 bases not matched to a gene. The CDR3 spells CSASSTSGRQETQYF. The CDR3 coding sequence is TGCAGTGCCAGTTCGACTAGCGGGAGGCAAGAGACCCAGTACTTC.

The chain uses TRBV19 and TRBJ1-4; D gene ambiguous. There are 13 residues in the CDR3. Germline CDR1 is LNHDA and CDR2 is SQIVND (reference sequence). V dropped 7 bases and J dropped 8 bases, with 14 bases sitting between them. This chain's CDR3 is CASTGRRGEKLFF. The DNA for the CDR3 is TGTGCCAGTACCGGGAGGCGAGGGGAAAAACTGTTTTTT.

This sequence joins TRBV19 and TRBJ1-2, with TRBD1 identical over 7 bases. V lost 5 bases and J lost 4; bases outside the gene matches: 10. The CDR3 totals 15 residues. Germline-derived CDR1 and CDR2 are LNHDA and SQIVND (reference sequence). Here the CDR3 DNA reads TGTGCCAGTAGTCCATCCGGGACAGCGGTCTATGGCTACACCTTC. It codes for CASSPSGTAVYGYTF.

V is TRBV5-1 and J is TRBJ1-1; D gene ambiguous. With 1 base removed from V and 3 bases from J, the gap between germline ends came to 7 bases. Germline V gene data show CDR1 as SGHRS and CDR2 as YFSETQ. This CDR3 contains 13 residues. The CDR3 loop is CASSLNEDTEAFF. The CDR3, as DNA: TGCGCCAGCAGCTTGAACGAGGACACTGAAGCTTTCTTT.

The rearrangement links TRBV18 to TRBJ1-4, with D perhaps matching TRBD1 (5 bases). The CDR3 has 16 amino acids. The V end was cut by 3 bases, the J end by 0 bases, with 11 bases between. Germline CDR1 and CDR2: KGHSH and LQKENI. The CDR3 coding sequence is TGTGCCAGCTCACCGGCAGGGAGGGCAACTAATGAAAAACTGTTTTTT. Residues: CASSPAGRATNEKLFF. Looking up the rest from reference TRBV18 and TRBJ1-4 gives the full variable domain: NAGVMQNPRHLVRRRGQEARLRCSPMKGHSHVYWYRQLPEEGLKFMVYLQKENIIDESGMPKERFSAEFPKEGPSILRIQQVVRGDSAAYFCASSPAGRATNEKLFFGSGTQLSVL.